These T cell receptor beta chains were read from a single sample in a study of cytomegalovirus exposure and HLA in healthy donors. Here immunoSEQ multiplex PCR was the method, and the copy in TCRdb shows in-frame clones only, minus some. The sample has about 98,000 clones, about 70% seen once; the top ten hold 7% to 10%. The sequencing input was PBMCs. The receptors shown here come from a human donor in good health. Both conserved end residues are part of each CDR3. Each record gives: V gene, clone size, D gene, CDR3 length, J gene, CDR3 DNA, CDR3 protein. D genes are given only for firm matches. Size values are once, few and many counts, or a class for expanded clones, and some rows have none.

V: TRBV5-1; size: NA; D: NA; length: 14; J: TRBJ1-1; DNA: TGCGCCAGCAGAGTAGATGCTCTGAACACTGAAGCTTTCTTT; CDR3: CASRVDALNTEAFF
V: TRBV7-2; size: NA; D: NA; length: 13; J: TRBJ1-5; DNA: TGTGCCAGCAGCTCACGGGGTAATCAGCCCCAGCATTTT; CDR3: CASSSRGNQPQHF
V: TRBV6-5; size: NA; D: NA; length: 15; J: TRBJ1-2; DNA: TGTGCCAGCAGTTACCCCCGGGGAGATTACTATGGCTACACCTTC; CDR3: CASSYPRGDYYGYTF
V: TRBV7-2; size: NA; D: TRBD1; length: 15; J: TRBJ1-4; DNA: TGTGCCAGCAGCAGATACAGGGGGAGGGATGAAAAACTGTTTTTT; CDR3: CASSRYRGRDEKLFF
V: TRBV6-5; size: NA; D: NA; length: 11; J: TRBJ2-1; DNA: TGTGCCAGCATCGTCCGGGATGAGCAGTTCTTC; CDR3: CASIVRDEQFF
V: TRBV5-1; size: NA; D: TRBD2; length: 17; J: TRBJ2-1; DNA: TGCGCCAGCAGCTTGATGGTTCTAGCGGGAGTAGGTGGTGAGCAGTTCTTC; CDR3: CASSLMVLAGVGGEQFF
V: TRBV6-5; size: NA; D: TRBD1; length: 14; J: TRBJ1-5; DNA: TGTGCCAGCAGCCCGGGACAGGGGTTCCAGCCCCAGCATTTT; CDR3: CASSPGQGFQPQHF
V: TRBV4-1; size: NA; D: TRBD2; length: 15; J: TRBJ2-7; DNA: TGCGCCAGCAGCCAAGGACTAGCGGGAGGCTACGAGCAGTACTTC; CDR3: CASSQGLAGGYEQYF
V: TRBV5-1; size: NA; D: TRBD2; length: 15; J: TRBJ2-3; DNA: TGCGCCAGCAGCTTGGCTCTAGCGGGGGGAGATACGCAGTATTTT; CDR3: CASSLALAGGDTQYF
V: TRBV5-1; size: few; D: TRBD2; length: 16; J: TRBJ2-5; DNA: TGCGCCAGCAGGACCGCTAGCGGGGGGAGACAAGAGACCCAGTACTTC; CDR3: CASRTASGGRQETQYF
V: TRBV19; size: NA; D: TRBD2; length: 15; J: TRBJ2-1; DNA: TGTGCCAGTACCACTAGCGGGGCCAATTACAATGAGCAGTTCTTC; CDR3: CASTTSGANYNEQFF
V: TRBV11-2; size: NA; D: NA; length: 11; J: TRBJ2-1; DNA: TGTGCCAGCAGTCCTTACAATGAGCAGTTCTTC; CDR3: CASSPYNEQFF
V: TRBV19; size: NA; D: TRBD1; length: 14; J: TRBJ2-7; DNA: TGTGCCAGTAAGCTCGACAGGGGGCAAGGCGAGCAGTACTTC; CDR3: CASKLDRGQGEQYF
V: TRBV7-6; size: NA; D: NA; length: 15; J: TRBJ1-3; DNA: TGTGCCAGCAGCCCACGCCGGGACTCTGGAAACACCATATATTTT; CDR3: CASSPRRDSGNTIYF
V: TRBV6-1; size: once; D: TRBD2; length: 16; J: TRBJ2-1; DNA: TGTGCCAGCAGTGAAGCGGCAGCGGGGGGGTACAATGAGCAGTTCTTC; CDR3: CASSEAAAGGYNEQFF
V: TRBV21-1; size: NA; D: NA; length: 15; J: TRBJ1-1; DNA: TGTGCCAGCAGCAGAGGGGAGGGTCTTAACACTGAAGCTTTCTTT; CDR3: CASSRGEGLNTEAFF
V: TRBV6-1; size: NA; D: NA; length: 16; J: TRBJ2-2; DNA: TGTGCCAGCGGTGTGGTTGGTTACTCGAACACCGGGGAGCTGTTTTTT; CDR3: CASGVVGYSNTGELFF
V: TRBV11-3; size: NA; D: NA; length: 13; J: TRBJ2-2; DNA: TGTGCCAGCAGACAAGGACAGTACGGGGAGCTGTTTTTT; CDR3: CASRQGQYGELFF
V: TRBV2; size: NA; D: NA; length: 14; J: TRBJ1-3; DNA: TGTGCCAGCACCCTAGGGGGCTCTGGAAACACCATATATTTT; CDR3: CASTLGGSGNTIYF
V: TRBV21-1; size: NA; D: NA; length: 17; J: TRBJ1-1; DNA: TGTGCCAGCAGCAAAGAGGGTTGGACAGGGGTGAACACTGAAGCTTTCTTT; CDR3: CASSKEGWTGVNTEAFF
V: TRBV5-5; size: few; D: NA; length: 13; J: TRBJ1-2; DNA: TGTGCCAGCAGCTTGAGCGGGAACTATGGCTACACCTTC; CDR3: CASSLSGNYGYTF
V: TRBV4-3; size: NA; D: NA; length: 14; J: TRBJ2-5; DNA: TGCGCCAGCAGCCAATCGGCGGGGAGGGAGACCCAGTACTTC; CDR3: CASSQSAGRETQYF
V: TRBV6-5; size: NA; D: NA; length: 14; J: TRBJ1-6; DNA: TGTGCCAGCTGGGGCGCCTCCTATAATTCACCCCTCCACTTT; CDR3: CASWGASYNSPLHF